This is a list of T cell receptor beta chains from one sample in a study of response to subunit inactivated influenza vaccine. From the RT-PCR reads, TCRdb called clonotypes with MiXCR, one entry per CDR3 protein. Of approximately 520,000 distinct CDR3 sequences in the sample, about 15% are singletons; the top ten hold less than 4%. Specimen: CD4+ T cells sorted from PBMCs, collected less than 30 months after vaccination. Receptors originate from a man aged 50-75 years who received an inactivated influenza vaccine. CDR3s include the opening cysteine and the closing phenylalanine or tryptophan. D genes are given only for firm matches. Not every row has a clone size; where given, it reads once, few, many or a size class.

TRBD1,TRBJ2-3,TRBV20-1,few,CSARDEGALYTDTQYF
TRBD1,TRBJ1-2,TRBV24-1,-,CATSDWQGGRYGYTF
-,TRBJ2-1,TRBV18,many,CASSPPPDNEQFF
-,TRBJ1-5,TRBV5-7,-,CASSLQGGDQPQHF
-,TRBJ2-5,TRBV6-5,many,CASGQYQETQYF
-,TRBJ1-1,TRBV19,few,CASRSSGGAYTEAFF
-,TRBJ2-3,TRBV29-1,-,CSVEPRGGVLTDTQYF
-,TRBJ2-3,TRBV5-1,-,CASSLGVRGFEDTQYF
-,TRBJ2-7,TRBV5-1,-,CASSSGFGGAGEQYF
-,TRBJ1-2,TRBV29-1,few,CSVGGGTEYGYTF
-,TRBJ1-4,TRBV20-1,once,CSARAAGEKLFF
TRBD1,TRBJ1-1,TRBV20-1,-,CSAQQGTNTEAFF
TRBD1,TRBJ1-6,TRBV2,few,CPSVAGGSNSPLHF
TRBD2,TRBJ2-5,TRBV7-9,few,CASSSYGRQETQYF
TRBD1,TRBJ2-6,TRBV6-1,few,CASSPTGGASGANVLTF
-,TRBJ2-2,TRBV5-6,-,CASSLPGPYTGELFF
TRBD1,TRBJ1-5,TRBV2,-,CASSKWTGGIQPQHF
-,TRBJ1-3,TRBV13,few,CASSLASGGFGNTIYF
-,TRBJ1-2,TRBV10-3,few,CAIRTAIYGYTF
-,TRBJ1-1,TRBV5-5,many,CASSFGMANTEAFF